Following are 21 T cell receptor beta chains from one sample sequenced in a study of blood T cell repertoires in COVID-19. Sequencing was performed with immunoSEQ multiplex PCR; in TCRdb, only in-frame clones are kept and a portion is missing. The table has under 70,000 clones, just under 90% seen once. The source material was peripheral blood. Every receptor here comes from a woman in her sixties or seventies with COVID-19, enrolled during active disease.

This clone showed up just a few times. This chain links TRBV2 with TRBJ1-2; D remains unclear. V was clipped by 10 bases and J by 5 bases, with 11 bases between them. The CDR3 has 11 amino acids. CDR1 and CDR2 (germline): SNHLY, FYNNEI. This CDR3 reads CAITILYGYTF. The CDR3 nucleotides are TGTGCCATCACAATTTTATATGGCTACACCTTC.

The sample holds one count of this clone. The rearrangement links TRBV10-2 to TRBJ2-3; TRBD2 aligns across 13 bases. The V gene's germline CDR1 is WSHSY and CDR2 SAAADI. Trimming cost V 6 bases and J 4 bases; bases outside gene matches: 7. The CDR3 spans 16 residues. The CDR3 DNA reads as TGCGCCAGCAGCGAAGGACTAGCGGGAGTATCAGATACGCAGTATTTT. Protein sequence: CASSEGLAGVSDTQYF.

This clone was picked up a small number of times. The gene calls are TRBV11-2 and TRBJ2-2; D unclear. Germline assignment: CDR1 SGHAT and CDR2 FQNNGV. The CDR3 length is 15 residues. Trimming shortened V by 0 bases and J by 3 bases, and 8 bases separated the two germline ends. In nucleotides, the CDR3 is TGTGCCAGCAGCTTAGACAGACTGTACACCGGGGAGCTGTTTTTT. Translation: CASSLDRLYTGELFF.

This clone was observed once. V and J are TRBV12-5 and TRBJ1-6, with D perhaps matching TRBD1 (6 bases). Germline CDR1 is LGHNT and CDR2 is FRNRAP. The CDR3 runs 14 residues. Trimming removed 7 bases at V and 7 bases at J, with 14 bases between. CDR3 DNA sequence: TGTGCTAGTGCCCGGGGACAACTAAATTCACCCCTCCACTTT. Protein product: CASARGQLNSPLHF.

The chain uses TRBV5-1 and TRBJ2-2; D ambiguous. V dropped 4 bases and J dropped 7 bases, with 20 bases sitting between them. Germline loops: CDR1 SGHRS, CDR2 YFSETQ. The CDR3 totals 16 residues. The CDR3 DNA reads as TGCGCCAGCAGCGGAACCCTAGGTTGGAGTATCGGGGAGCTGTTTTTT. Its protein product is CASSGTLGWSIGELFF.

This chain uses TRBV18 with TRBJ2-4; D might be TRBD2 (6 bases). V shed 6 bases and J shed 0 bases, with 21 bases lying between them. CDR3 length: 18 amino acids. CDR1 is KGHSH and CDR2 is LQKENI in the germline V gene. CDR3 region: CASSQAGGIGLAKNIQYF. The CDR3 coding sequence is TGTGCCAGCTCTCAAGCTGGAGGGATTGGCCTAGCCAAAAACATTCAGTACTTC.

This clone occurred a few times. The genes are TRBV2 and TRBJ1-5, with D tentatively TRBD1 (5 bases). Germline CDR1 SNHLY, CDR2 FYNNEI. The CDR3 has 13 amino acids. With 4 bases removed from V and 9 bases from J, the gap between germline ends came to 13 bases. The CDR3 DNA reads TGTGCCAGCAGTGTGACAGCCCCTGGGCCCCAGCATTTT. It encodes CASSVTAPGPQHF. The whole variable domain, remainder taken from reference TRBV2 and TRBJ1-5, is EPEVTQTPSHQVTQMGQEVILRCVPISNHLYFYWYRQILGQKVEFLVSFYNNEISEKSEIFDDQFSVERPDGSNFTLKIRSTKLEDSAMYFCASSVTAPGPQHFGDGTRLSIL.

In this sample, this clone turned up a few times. The V call is TRBV19, the J call TRBJ1-1; D ambiguous. V lost 6 bases and J lost 3, with 8 bases in between. Per germline, CDR1 LNHDA and CDR2 SQIVND (reference sequence). The CDR3 contains 12 residues. In DNA form, the CDR3 reads TGTGCCAGTAGCGCGATGCACACTGAAGCTTTCTTT. Protein sequence: CASSAMHTEAFF.

The chain uses TRBV18 and TRBJ1-1; 8 bases fit TRBD1. Germline values: CDR1 KGHSH, CDR2 LQKENI. The CDR3 totals 17 residues. The J segment lost 0 bases and the V segment lost 4 bases, leaving 10 bases of the junction unmatched. The CDR3 DNA reads TGTGCCAGCTCACGGTTCTCGACAGGGGTGATGAACACTGAAGCTTTCTTT. It is translated as CASSRFSTGVMNTEAFF.

The rearrangement links TRBV5-4 to TRBJ2-2; unclear D gene. V was clipped by 0 bases and J by 2 bases, with 8 bases between them. The V gene's germline CDR1 is SGHNT and CDR2 YYREEE (reference sequence). This CDR3 has 15 residues. CDR3 sequence (DNA): TGTGCCAGCAGCTTGGCGTCGCGAAACACCGGGGAGCTGTTTTTT. Translated: CASSLASRNTGELFF.

V and J are TRBV3-1 (or the pseudogene TRBV3-2) and TRBJ1-1; 8 bases are a match to TRBD1. Trimming took 3 bases from V and 1 from J; bases not matched to a gene: 4. CDR3 size: 15 residues. Germline lookup yields CDR1 LGHDT and CDR2 YNNKEL (reference sequence). Written as DNA, the CDR3 is TGTGCCAGCAGCCATCGACAGGGGAGGAACACTGAAGCTTTCTTT. Amino acids: CASSHRQGRNTEAFF.

Written as DNA, the CDR3 is TGTGCCAGCAGGCGGACTAGCAGCTCCGGGGAGCTGTTTTTT. Protein product: CASRRTSSSGELFF. This chain links TRBV3-1 (or the pseudogene TRBV3-2) with TRBJ2-2, with 8 bases aligning to TRBD2. Per the germline V gene, CDR1 is LGHDT and CDR2 is YNNKEL (reference sequence). Trimming removed 6 bases from V and 6 bases from J; junction bases left unmatched: 6. This CDR3 has 14 amino acids.

The V and J genes are TRBV4-2 and TRBJ2-7; D may be TRBD2 (5 bases). V lost 0 bases and J lost 3, with 9 bases in between. The CDR3 is made up of 14 amino acids. The germline V gene has CDR1 LGHNA and CDR2 YNFKEQ. CDR3 DNA: TGTGCCAGCAGCCAAGAGCGGACTCACTACGAGCAGTACTTC. Translating gives CASSQERTHYEQYF.

V is TRBV3-1 (or the pseudogene TRBV3-2) and J is TRBJ2-7; TRBD1 aligns across 10 bases. Trimming cost V 8 bases and J 4 bases; bases outside gene matches: 5. The CDR3 sequence is 13 residues long. The germline V gene encodes CDR1 LGHDT and CDR2 YNNKEL (reference sequence). CDR3 protein: CASGPGQGYEQYF. The DNA for the CDR3 is TGTGCCAGCGGACCGGGACAGGGGTACGAGCAGTACTTC.

The J gene is TRBJ1-1, the V gene TRBV30, with unresolved D. V was pared by 5 bases and J by 5 bases, with 18 bases between. This CDR3 comprises 14 residues. Looked up from germline, CDR1 is GTSNPN and CDR2 is SVGIG (reference sequence). The CDR3 nucleotides are TGTGCCTGGGACCTGGCCCACCCGGGTACTGAAGCTTTCTTT. Translated: CAWDLAHPGTEAFF.

The CDR3 DNA sequence: TGCGCCAGCAGCCAAGAACAGTTAAACTCCTACAATGAGCAGTTCTTC. Its protein is CASSQEQLNSYNEQFF. The chain uses TRBV4-1 and TRBJ2-1; D is undetermined. This CDR3 has 16 amino acids. The germline V gene has CDR1 MGHRA and CDR2 YSYEKL. V was clipped by 0 bases and J by 0 bases, with 9 bases between them.

The chain uses TRBV6-5 and TRBJ1-6, with a possible D match to TRBD1 (6 bases). Trimming removed 10 bases at V and 7 bases at J, with 17 bases between. The CDR3 is 14 amino acids. Per germline, CDR1 MNHEY and CDR2 SVGAGI. The CDR3 spells CATRSGQLNSPLHF. The CDR3 nucleotides read TGTGCCACCCGGTCTGGACAGCTCAATTCACCCCTCCACTTT.

The V and J genes are TRBV6-5 and TRBJ2-7; 11 positions agree with TRBD1. J gave up 3 bases and V 7 bases, and 2 bases lay outside the gene matches. CDR1 is MNHEY and CDR2 is SVGAGI in the germline V gene. The CDR3 consists of 13 residues. The CDR3 loop reads CASKGTGGYEQYF. DNA for the CDR3: TGTGCCAGCAAGGGGACAGGGGGCTACGAGCAGTACTTC.

This clone showed up just once. The V and J genes are TRBV5-6 and TRBJ2-7, with TRBD1 identical over 9 bases. The CDR3 runs 15 residues. The germline gives CDR1 SGHDT, CDR2 YYEEEE. The J segment lost 3 bases and the V segment lost 5 bases, leaving 9 bases of the junction unmatched. The CDR3 here is CASSTPGTGYYEQYF. The CDR3 DNA reads TGTGCCAGCAGTACCCCCGGGACAGGGTACTACGAGCAGTACTTC. The whole variable domain, filled in from reference TRBV5-6 and TRBJ2-7, reads DAGVTQSPTHLIKTRGQQVTLRCSPKSGHDTVSWYQQALGQGPQFIFQYYEEEERQRGNFPDRFSGHQFPNYSSELNVNALLLGDSALYLCASSTPGTGYYEQYFGPGTRLTVT.

The V gene is TRBV3-1 (or the pseudogene TRBV3-2), the J gene TRBJ2-5; the match to TRBD1 covers 9 bases. The junction had 5 bases not matched to a gene; V was cut back by 3 bases and J by 6 bases. There are 14 residues in the CDR3. CDR1 LGHDT and CDR2 YNNKEL come from the germline V gene (reference sequence). Written as DNA, the CDR3 is TGTGCCAGCAGCCACGCGGGGACAGGGAAGACCCAGTACTTC. Translated: CASSHAGTGKTQYF.

The gene calls are TRBV7-2 and TRBJ1-2; perhaps TRBD1 as D (5 bases). Trimming removed 5 bases from V and 2 bases from J, with 15 bases in between. CDR1 is SGHTA and CDR2 is FQGNSA in the germline V gene. The length of the CDR3 is 15 residues. The CDR3 here is CASSRSSTENYGYTF. CDR3 DNA sequence: TGTGCCAGCAGCCGCTCCTCGACAGAAAACTATGGCTACACCTTC.